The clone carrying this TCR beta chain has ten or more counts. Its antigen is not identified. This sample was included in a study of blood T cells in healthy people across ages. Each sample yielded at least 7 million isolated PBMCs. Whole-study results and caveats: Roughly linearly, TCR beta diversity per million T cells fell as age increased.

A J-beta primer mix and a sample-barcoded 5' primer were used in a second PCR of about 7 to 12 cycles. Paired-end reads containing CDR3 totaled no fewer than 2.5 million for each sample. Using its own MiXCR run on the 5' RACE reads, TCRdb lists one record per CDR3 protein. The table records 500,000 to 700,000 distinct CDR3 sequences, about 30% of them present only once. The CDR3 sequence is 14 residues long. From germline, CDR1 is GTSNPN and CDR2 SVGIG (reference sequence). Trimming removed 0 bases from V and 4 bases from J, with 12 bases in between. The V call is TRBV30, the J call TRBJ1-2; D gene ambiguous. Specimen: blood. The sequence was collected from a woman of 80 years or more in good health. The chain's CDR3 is CAWSVGFRGYGYTF. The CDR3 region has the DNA TGTGCCTGGAGTGTCGGCTTCAGAGGCTATGGCTACACCTTC.